This T cell receptor beta chain originates from a study of OX40 agonist ivuxolimab in advanced cancers. About the study: Dose-escalation patients suffered from hepatocellular carcinoma, melanoma, renal cell or head and neck cancer. General study points: Researchers did not establish what antigens the expanded peripheral T cells target.

Assay: immunoSEQ multiplex PCR; the TCRdb copy retains only in-frame clones and omits some. The data show about 25,000 clones, around four fifths seen once. As concerns this clone: Its target is not known.

The sequences come from CD4+ or CD8+ T cells sorted from blood, collected in a trial of the OX40 agonist ivuxolimab. The clonotype comes from an adult with an advanced solid tumor such as melanoma, head and neck, liver or kidney cancer.

The CDR3 sequence is CASSKGGFVQETQYF. The CDR3 nucleotides read TGTGCCAGTTCCAAAGGGGGGTTCGTGCAAGAGACCCAGTACTTC. The chain is built from TRBV19 and TRBJ2-5, with D perhaps given as TRBD1 or TRBD2 (6 bases each). There are 15 residues in the CDR3. Germline V gene sequence: CDR1 LNHDA, CDR2 SQIVND (reference sequence). Trimming removed 8 bases at V and 2 bases at J, with 18 bases between.